This is a list of T cell receptor beta chains from one sample in a study of T cells after posttransplantation cyclophosphamide. Clones were read by immunoSEQ multiplex PCR, and TCRdb kept only the in-frame ones, dropping some. The sample has tens of thousands of clones, around 78% seen once; the top ten hold roughly 8.7%. The material sequenced was CD4+ T cells sorted from blood, taken 1,800 to 2,000 days after a stem cell transplant with posttransplant cyclophosphamide. These receptors were collected from a female patient aged 40-50 years who received an allogeneic stem cell transplant from a related donor, was CMV-positive, and had no GVHD. Some of the T cells may derive from the graft donor. CDR3s include the opening cysteine and the closing phenylalanine or tryptophan. A D gene is named only where the DNA matches it firmly. The listing skips clone size in some rows; elsewhere it reads once, few, many or a size class.

V gene: TRBV29-1; J gene: TRBJ1-4; clone size: -; D gene: -; CDR3 protein: CSVVNSPNEKLFF; CDR3 DNA: TGCAGCGTTGTCAACAGCCCGAATGAAAAACTGTTTTTT
V gene: TRBV28; J gene: TRBJ2-5; clone size: -; D gene: -; CDR3 protein: CASRGGGASDQETQYF; CDR3 DNA: TGTGCCAGCAGAGGGGGGGGAGCGTCCGACCAAGAGACCCAGTACTTC
V gene: TRBV27; J gene: TRBJ2-7; clone size: -; D gene: -; CDR3 protein: CASSLYLGGPYEQYF; CDR3 DNA: TGTGCCAGCAGTTTATACCTTGGAGGGCCCTACGAGCAGTACTTC
V gene: TRBV19; J gene: TRBJ2-2; clone size: -; D gene: -; CDR3 protein: CASSIARGAYGELFF; CDR3 DNA: TGTGCCAGTAGTATAGCTCGGGGGGCCTACGGGGAGCTGTTTTTT
V gene: TRBV5-1; J gene: TRBJ1-1; clone size: -; D gene: TRBD1; CDR3 protein: CASSFRDRGNTEAFF; CDR3 DNA: TGCGCCAGCAGCTTCCGGGACAGGGGGAACACTGAAGCTTTCTTT
V gene: TRBV28; J gene: TRBJ1-4; clone size: -; D gene: -; CDR3 protein: CASVGGGPNEKLFF; CDR3 DNA: TGTGCCAGCGTTGGGGGCGGGCCTAATGAAAAACTGTTTTTT
V gene: TRBV25-1; J gene: TRBJ1-3; clone size: few; D gene: TRBD1; CDR3 protein: CASAQQGATGNTIYF; CDR3 DNA: TGTGCCAGCGCTCAACAGGGGGCGACTGGAAACACCATATATTTT
V gene: TRBV6-5; J gene: TRBJ1-1; clone size: -; D gene: TRBD1; CDR3 protein: CASKVRRGHAEAFF; CDR3 DNA: TGTGCCAGCAAGGTTAGGAGGGGGCATGCTGAAGCTTTCTTT
V gene: TRBV19; J gene: TRBJ1-1; clone size: -; D gene: -; CDR3 protein: CASSARAPGDTEAFF; CDR3 DNA: TGTGCCAGTAGTGCACGGGCCCCCGGGGACACTGAAGCTTTCTTT
V gene: TRBV2; J gene: TRBJ2-5; clone size: -; D gene: TRBD1; CDR3 protein: CASNGQGARETQYF; CDR3 DNA: TGTGCCAGCAATGGACAGGGGGCAAGGGAGACCCAGTACTTC
V gene: TRBV6-1; J gene: TRBJ2-1; clone size: -; D gene: TRBD2; CDR3 protein: CASSGLAGGRSYNEQFF; CDR3 DNA: TGTGCCAGCAGTGGACTAGCGGGGGGGAGGTCCTACAATGAGCAGTTCTTC
V gene: TRBV9; J gene: TRBJ2-2; clone size: -; D gene: TRBD2; CDR3 protein: CASSVGGLAGGQTGELFF; CDR3 DNA: TGTGCCAGCAGCGTAGGGGGACTAGCGGGGGGGCAGACCGGGGAGCTGTTTTTT
V gene: TRBV18; J gene: TRBJ1-1; clone size: -; D gene: TRBD1; CDR3 protein: CASSPDRGAEAFF; CDR3 DNA: TGTGCCAGCTCACCAGACAGGGGGGCTGAAGCTTTCTTT
V gene: TRBV7-3; J gene: TRBJ1-2; clone size: -; D gene: TRBD1; CDR3 protein: CASSLGQGNGYTF; CDR3 DNA: TGTGCCAGCAGCTTGGGACAGGGGAACGGCTACACCTTC
V gene: TRBV6-5; J gene: TRBJ2-7; clone size: -; D gene: -; CDR3 protein: CASSYSFGQPYEQYF; CDR3 DNA: TGTGCCAGCAGTTACTCCTTCGGACAGCCCTACGAGCAGTACTTC
V gene: TRBV29-1; J gene: TRBJ2-7; clone size: -; D gene: TRBD1; CDR3 protein: CSVQGGQGYEQYF; CDR3 DNA: TGCAGCGTACAGGGGGGACAGGGTTACGAGCAGTACTTC
V gene: TRBV6-6; J gene: TRBJ2-7; clone size: -; D gene: -; CDR3 protein: CASSYLGTTEQYF; CDR3 DNA: TGTGCCAGCAGTTACTTGGGGACAACGGAGCAGTACTTC
V gene: TRBV25-1; J gene: TRBJ2-1; clone size: -; D gene: TRBD2; CDR3 protein: CASSDPPGGGAYNEQFF; CDR3 DNA: TGTGCCAGCAGTGACCCCCCAGGCGGGGGGGCCTACAATGAGCAGTTCTTC
V gene: TRBV10-2; J gene: TRBJ2-1; clone size: -; D gene: TRBD1; CDR3 protein: CASTSTGAGNEQFF; CDR3 DNA: TGCGCCAGCACCTCTACAGGGGCAGGGAATGAGCAGTTCTTC
V gene: TRBV7-6; J gene: TRBJ2-7; clone size: -; D gene: -; CDR3 protein: CASSSLGQFSPYEQYF; CDR3 DNA: TGTGCCAGCAGCTCCCTCGGACAGTTTTCGCCATACGAGCAGTACTTC
V gene: TRBV4-1; J gene: TRBJ1-2; clone size: -; D gene: TRBD1; CDR3 protein: CASNPMDRDYGYTF; CDR3 DNA: TGCGCCAGCAATCCCATGGACAGGGACTATGGCTACACCTTC
V gene: TRBV15; J gene: TRBJ1-1; clone size: -; D gene: -; CDR3 protein: CATSRPRGARNTEAFF; CDR3 DNA: TGTGCCACCAGCAGACCCCGGGGGGCTCGGAACACTGAAGCTTTCTTT
V gene: TRBV9; J gene: TRBJ2-2; clone size: -; D gene: -; CDR3 protein: CASSVGTDTGELFF; CDR3 DNA: TGTGCCAGCAGCGTAGGGACAGACACCGGGGAGCTGTTTTTT
V gene: TRBV19; J gene: TRBJ1-2; clone size: few; D gene: TRBD1; CDR3 protein: CASSRNRGSDYGYTF; CDR3 DNA: TGTGCCAGTAGTAGGAACAGGGGCTCGGACTATGGCTACACCTTC
V gene: TRBV7-9; J gene: TRBJ1-1; clone size: -; D gene: -; CDR3 protein: CASSPTAEAFF; CDR3 DNA: TGTGCCAGCAGCCCGACAGCTGAAGCTTTCTTT
V gene: TRBV28; J gene: TRBJ2-1; clone size: -; D gene: TRBD2; CDR3 protein: CASCPGLANYNEQFF; CDR3 DNA: TGTGCCAGCTGCCCGGGACTAGCTAATTACAATGAGCAGTTCTTC
V gene: TRBV18; J gene: TRBJ2-1; clone size: -; D gene: TRBD2; CDR3 protein: CASSPTGTSGYNEQFF; CDR3 DNA: TGTGCCAGCTCACCAACCGGGACTAGCGGTTACAATGAGCAGTTCTTC
V gene: TRBV19; J gene: TRBJ1-2; clone size: -; D gene: -; CDR3 protein: CASSRSTNYGYTF; CDR3 DNA: TGTGCCAGTAGTAGGAGTACTAACTATGGCTACACCTTC
V gene: TRBV12-5; J gene: TRBJ1-2; clone size: -; D gene: TRBD1; CDR3 protein: CAPGGTGPLAAGYTF; CDR3 DNA: TGTGCCCCCGGGGGGACAGGCCCTTTAGCGGCTGGCTACACCTTC
V gene: TRBV19; J gene: TRBJ1-2; clone size: -; D gene: -; CDR3 protein: CASIDRFGDGYTF; CDR3 DNA: TGTGCCAGTATCGACAGGTTCGGCGATGGCTACACCTTC
V gene: TRBV5-5; J gene: TRBJ2-6; clone size: -; D gene: -; CDR3 protein: CASSPRESGANVLTF; CDR3 DNA: TGTGCCAGCAGCCCGAGGGAGTCTGGGGCCAACGTCCTGACTTTC
V gene: TRBV11-2; J gene: TRBJ1-4; clone size: -; D gene: -; CDR3 protein: CASSSPEVIATNEKLFF; CDR3 DNA: TGTGCCAGCAGCTCCCCGGAGGTGATTGCAACTAATGAAAAACTGTTTTTT
V gene: TRBV5-1; J gene: TRBJ1-6; clone size: -; D gene: TRBD1; CDR3 protein: CASRIGPGQSSRPLHF; CDR3 DNA: TGCGCCAGCAGAATTGGTCCGGGACAGTCATCTCGGCCCCTCCACTTT
V gene: TRBV5-4; J gene: TRBJ1-1; clone size: -; D gene: -; CDR3 protein: CASSFSLGNTEAFF; CDR3 DNA: TGTGCCAGCAGCTTCTCTCTCGGGAACACTGAAGCTTTCTTT
V gene: TRBV6-5; J gene: TRBJ1-2; clone size: -; D gene: -; CDR3 protein: CASTKRGGGGVTF; CDR3 DNA: TGTGCCAGCACCAAAAGAGGGGGGGGTGGTGTCACCTTC
V gene: TRBV6-5; J gene: TRBJ2-7; clone size: -; D gene: -; CDR3 protein: CASKDSASYEQYF; CDR3 DNA: TGTGCCAGCAAGGACAGCGCATCCTACGAGCAGTACTTC
V gene: TRBV7-3; J gene: TRBJ2-1; clone size: -; D gene: TRBD2; CDR3 protein: CASSSRTSGRDNEQFF; CDR3 DNA: TGTGCCAGCAGCTCCCGGACTAGCGGGAGGGACAATGAGCAGTTCTTC
V gene: TRBV7-2; J gene: TRBJ2-3; clone size: -; D gene: TRBD2; CDR3 protein: CASSSSGGTDTQYF; CDR3 DNA: TGTGCCAGCAGCTCAAGCGGGGGCACAGATACGCAGTATTTT
V gene: TRBV6-6; J gene: TRBJ1-2; clone size: -; D gene: -; CDR3 protein: CASTSTAAELTYGYTF; CDR3 DNA: TGTGCCAGCACCTCCACGGCGGCAGAACTAACTTATGGCTACACCTTC
V gene: TRBV9; J gene: TRBJ2-3; clone size: -; D gene: TRBD2; CDR3 protein: CASSVVPSGGAGRTDTQYF; CDR3 DNA: TGTGCCAGCAGCGTAGTGCCGAGCGGGGGGGCCGGTCGCACAGATACGCAGTATTTT
V gene: TRBV28; J gene: TRBJ1-2; clone size: -; D gene: -; CDR3 protein: CASSNELNRALGYTF; CDR3 DNA: TGTGCCAGCAGCAATGAACTGAACAGGGCCCTTGGCTACACCTTC
V gene: TRBV5-4; J gene: TRBJ2-7; clone size: once; D gene: -; CDR3 protein: CASSPRGSRTYEQYF; CDR3 DNA: TGTGCCAGCAGCCCTAGGGGGAGTAGGACCTACGAGCAGTACTTC
V gene: TRBV19; J gene: TRBJ1-5; clone size: few; D gene: -; CDR3 protein: CASRGDQPQHF; CDR3 DNA: TGTGCCAGTAGAGGGGATCAGCCCCAGCATTTT
V gene: TRBV4-1; J gene: TRBJ1-5; clone size: -; D gene: TRBD1; CDR3 protein: CASSRFQQGDNQPQHF; CDR3 DNA: TGCGCCAGCAGCCGATTTCAGCAGGGGGACAATCAGCCCCAGCATTTT
V gene: TRBV10-3; J gene: TRBJ1-2; clone size: -; D gene: -; CDR3 protein: CARSRAASYGYTF; CDR3 DNA: TGTGCCCGCTCGAGAGCAGCGTCCTATGGCTACACCTTC
V gene: TRBV6-5; J gene: TRBJ2-2; clone size: -; D gene: TRBD2; CDR3 protein: CASRSSGTGELFF; CDR3 DNA: TGTGCCAGCAGATCTAGCGGGACCGGGGAGCTGTTTTTT
V gene: TRBV18; J gene: TRBJ2-1; clone size: -; D gene: TRBD2; CDR3 protein: CASSPVAGIHNEQFF; CDR3 DNA: TGTGCCAGCTCCCCTGTAGCGGGGATCCACAATGAGCAGTTCTTC
V gene: TRBV28; J gene: TRBJ1-2; clone size: once; D gene: -; CDR3 protein: CASSFEFYGYTF; CDR3 DNA: TGTGCCAGCAGTTTTGAGTTTTATGGCTACACCTTC
V gene: TRBV11-3; J gene: TRBJ2-3; clone size: -; D gene: -; CDR3 protein: CASSARGSHTDTQYF; CDR3 DNA: TGTGCCAGCAGCGCCAGGGGATCACACACAGATACGCAGTATTTT
V gene: TRBV10-3; J gene: TRBJ1-2; clone size: -; D gene: TRBD1; CDR3 protein: CAISLQGGYGYTF; CDR3 DNA: TGTGCCATCAGTCTCCAGGGGGGCTATGGCTACACCTTC
V gene: TRBV18; J gene: TRBJ2-7; clone size: -; D gene: -; CDR3 protein: CASSPKTGAYEQYF; CDR3 DNA: TGTGCCAGCTCACCAAAGACAGGAGCCTACGAGCAGTACTTC